Following are 27 T cell receptor beta chains from one sample sequenced in a study of beta chain features in type 1 diabetes. Expressed TCRB transcripts were sequenced after all isolated RNA was converted to cDNA. The method was immunoSEQ multiplex PCR; TCRdb's version includes in-frame clones alone and lacks a portion of them. The sample yields about 930,000 clones, 17% seen once. The sample taken for sequencing was naive CD4+ T cells from blood. These receptors were obtained from a woman in her late teens or twenties in good health.

The genes are TRBV7-8 and TRBJ2-2, with 13 bases matching TRBD2. V lost 6 bases and J lost 1; bases outside the gene matches: 8. CDR1 is SGHVS, CDR2 FQNEAQ, per germline. This CDR3 contains 18 residues. CDR3 sequence (DNA): TGTGCCAGCAGTTCCCGACTAGCGGGAGGATTGAACACCGGGGAGCTGTTTTTT. Protein: CASSSRLAGGLNTGELFF. Using reference TRBV7-8 and TRBJ2-2 for the parts outside the CDR3, the full variable domain is GAGVSQSPRYKVAKRGQDVALRCDPISGHVSLFWYQQALGQGPEFLTYFQNEAQLDKSGLPSDRFFAERPEGSVSTLKIQRTQQEDSAVYLCASSSRLAGGLNTGELFFGEGSRLTVL.

The CDR3 loop reads CASSMGQGTSYEQYF. The CDR3, as DNA: TGTGCCAGCAGCATGGGACAGGGGACCTCCTACGAGCAGTACTTC. The chain combines TRBV5-4 with TRBJ2-7; 10 bases map to TRBD1. The ends lost 4 bases at V and 0 bases at J; junction bases unmatched: 4. Germline V gives CDR1 SGHNT, CDR2 YYREEE (reference sequence). The CDR3 is 15 residues long. The entire variable domain, with the rest obtained from reference TRBV5-4 and TRBJ2-7, is as follows: ETGVTQSPTHLIKTRGQQVTLRCSSQSGHNTVSWYQQALGQGPQFIFQYYREEENGRGNFPPRFSGLQFPNYSSELNVNALELDDSALYLCASSMGQGTSYEQYFGPGTRLTVT.

This clone was detected a few times. The CDR3 loop reads CASESQGFTGEQFF. CDR3 in DNA: TGTGCCAGCGAATCGCAGGGGTTTACGGGTGAGCAGTTCTTC. The chain is built from TRBV6-6 and TRBJ2-1; TRBD1 is a possible D gene (6 bases). Germline V gene lookup returns CDR1 MNHNY and CDR2 SVGAGI (reference sequence). This CDR3 comprises 14 residues. V was clipped by 8 bases and J by 9 bases, with 20 bases between them.

The chain links TRBV13 to TRBJ2-7; D remains ambiguous. V was clipped by 4 bases and J by 10 bases, with 11 bases between them. The germline V gene encodes CDR1 PRHDT and CDR2 FYEKMQ (reference sequence). The CDR3 has 11 residues. Here the CDR3 DNA reads TGTGCCAGCAGCTCAGGCGCGGTTCAGTACTTC. It codes for CASSSGAVQYF.

The CDR3 spells CASSLFRAGFGTQYF. The DNA for the CDR3 is TGTGCCAGCAGTTTATTTAGGGCAGGCTTCGGGACCCAGTACTTC. This chain joins TRBV28 and TRBJ2-5; no clear D. The length of the CDR3 is 15 residues. Per the germline V gene, CDR1 is MDHEN and CDR2 is SYDVKM. V lost 1 base and J 7 bases, leaving 16 bases between the germline ends.

This clone was detected a few times. The gene calls are TRBV9 and TRBJ2-7; weak D call: TRBD2 (6 bases). V lost 0 bases to trimming and J lost 7 bases, with 11 bases between them. The CDR3 is made up of 13 amino acids. CDR1 is SGDLS, CDR2 YYNGEE, per germline. The CDR3 DNA sequence: TGTGCCAGCAGCGTAGAGACTAGGGGAGAGCAGTACTTC. Its translation: CASSVETRGEQYF.

The chain combines TRBV10-3 with TRBJ2-7; 7 nucleotides line up with TRBD1. V shed 4 bases, J shed 2 bases, and the junction held 5 bases outside the gene matches. The germline CDR1 and CDR2 sequences are ENHRY and SYGVKD. The CDR3 covers 14 residues. CDR3 sequence (DNA): TGTGCCATCAGTGGAGGACAGGCAGCCTACGAGCAGTACTTC. It specifies CAISGGQAAYEQYF.

This clone came up a few times. The same CDR3 also results from other DNA sequences found in this sample. The gene calls are TRBV28 and TRBJ2-1; TRBD2 matches 8 bases. After removal of 6 bases from V and 6 bases from J, the junction contained 7 bases not matched to a gene. Germline V gives CDR1 MDHEN, CDR2 SYDVKM. The CDR3 has 14 amino acids. The CDR3 region is CASSSGTSRNEQFF. CDR3 sequence (DNA): TGTGCCAGCAGCTCCGGGACTAGTCGCAATGAGCAGTTCTTC.

V and J are TRBV19 and TRBJ1-5; D perhaps matches TRBD1 (5 bases). The germline gives CDR1 LNHDA, CDR2 SQIVND (reference sequence). There are 15 residues in the CDR3. Trimming left V 0 bases short and J 7 bases short, with 13 bases between. The chain's CDR3 is CASSIESGSGQPQHF. CDR3 DNA sequence: TGTGCCAGTAGTATAGAATCAGGGTCCGGACAGCCCCAGCATTTT.

The sample holds a few counts of this clone. The chain links TRBV18 to TRBJ1-1; D not resolved. The CDR3 is 13 residues long. V was clipped by 2 bases and J by 5 bases, with 9 bases between them. Germline V gene data show CDR1 as KGHSH and CDR2 as LQKENI. The CDR3, as DNA: TGTGCCAGCTCACCAATGGAGGAAACTGAAGCTTTCTTT. Protein: CASSPMEETEAFF.

There are a few counts of this clone. The chain is built from TRBV11-2 and TRBJ1-3; D uncertain. Germline CDR1 SGHAT, CDR2 FQNNGV. The ends were cut back, 6 bases at V and 0 bases at J, with 9 bases in the middle. CDR3 length equals 14 residues. The CDR3 coding sequence is TGTGCCAGCAGGAAGACTTTCTCTGGAAACACCATATATTTT. Translating gives CASRKTFSGNTIYF.

V is TRBV28 and J is TRBJ2-5; D is unresolved. The germline V gene encodes CDR1 MDHEN and CDR2 SYDVKM. Between the trimmed V and J ends, which lost 5 bases and 3 bases, there was a span of 10 bases. CDR3 size: 13 residues. The CDR3 sequence: CASSPPVEETQYF. CDR3 coding DNA: TGTGCCAGCAGTCCCCCGGTAGAAGAGACCCAGTACTTC.

Only a few counts were recorded for this clone. J is TRBJ2-7 and V is TRBV6-5; D is perhaps TRBD2 (5 bases). The CDR3 sequence is 14 residues long. The V gene's germline CDR1 is MNHEY and CDR2 SVGAGI. Trimming removed 2 bases from V and 3 bases from J, with 11 bases in between. Here the CDR3 DNA reads TGTGCCAGCAGTTACGCGACGAGCGGCTACGAGCAGTACTTC. This sequence encodes CASSYATSGYEQYF.

This clone was counted between two and nine times. The gene calls are TRBV6-5 and TRBJ1-5; 7 nucleotides align to TRBD1. Germline assignment: CDR1 MNHEY and CDR2 SVGAGI. CDR3 size: 14 residues. Unmatched junction bases numbered 7, after V lost 6 bases and J lost 5 bases. CDR3 loop: CASRGTAVDQPQHF. The CDR3 nucleotides read TGTGCCAGCAGAGGGACAGCCGTCGATCAGCCCCAGCATTTT.

The rearrangement uses TRBV2 and TRBJ2-5, with a possible D match to TRBD2 (5 bases). Germline V gives CDR1 SNHLY, CDR2 FYNNEI. The V end was cut by 2 bases, the J end by 7 bases, with 8 bases between. There are 12 residues in the CDR3. CDR3 DNA sequence: TGTGCCAGCAGTGAACAGGACTGGACCCAGTACTTC. It translates to CASSEQDWTQYF.

The chain employs TRBV7-3 and TRBJ2-3; D may be TRBD2 (5 bases). The CDR3 consists of 14 residues. Germline CDR1 is SGHTA and CDR2 is FQGTGA. The V gene lost 4 bases and the J gene lost 8 bases, with 16 bases spanning the gap. The CDR3 DNA reads as TGTGCCAGCAGCTCCCAGAGTACTGGGAGTACGCAGTATTTT. As protein: CASSSQSTGSTQYF. The variable domain in full, with the rest retrieved from reference TRBV7-3 and TRBJ2-3, is GAGVSQTPSNKVTEKGKYVELRCDPISGHTALYWYRQSLGQGPEFLIYFQGTGAADDSGLPNDRFFAVRPEGSVSTLKIQRTERGDSAVYLCASSSQSTGSTQYFGPGTRLTVL.

V usage is TRBV9 and J usage is TRBJ2-7, with a tentative D call TRBD1 (6 bases). Looked up from germline, CDR1 is SGDLS and CDR2 is YYNGEE. The CDR3 consists of 15 residues. V lost 2 bases, J lost 0 bases, and 12 bases lay in between. The CDR3 nucleotides are TGTGCCAGCAGCGTCGGACAGTCGAGCTCCTACGAGCAGTACTTC. Translation: CASSVGQSSSYEQYF.

This clone has only a few counts. The CDR3 reads CASHDSGLAVYEQYF. The CDR3 DNA reads as TGTGCCAGCCACGACTCGGGACTAGCGGTCTACGAGCAGTACTTC. The gene calls are TRBV28 and TRBJ2-7; 11 nucleotides match TRBD2. V gave up 8 bases and J gave up 3 bases; unmatched junction bases: 9. Germline lookup yields CDR1 MDHEN and CDR2 SYDVKM. The CDR3 is made up of 15 amino acids.

The chain couples TRBV11-2 to TRBJ2-2; D not certain. V dropped 2 bases and J dropped 0 bases, with 4 bases sitting between them. CDR1 is SGHAT, CDR2 FQNNGV, per germline. The CDR3 runs to 14 residues. CDR3 sequence: CASSLLPNTGELFF. In DNA, the CDR3 is TGTGCCAGCAGCTTACTCCCGAACACCGGGGAGCTGTTTTTT.

This clone came up a few times. V and J are TRBV18 and TRBJ2-5, with 7 bases identical to TRBD1. The J segment lost 2 bases and the V segment lost 4 bases, leaving 4 bases of the junction unmatched. This CDR3 comprises 14 residues. CDR1 KGHSH and CDR2 LQKENI come from the germline V gene. The CDR3: CASSRGQQQETQYF. DNA for the CDR3: TGTGCCAGCTCACGGGGACAGCAACAAGAGACCCAGTACTTC.

This clone was found a few times. The chain links TRBV18 to TRBJ2-7, with TRBD2 matching 7 bases. V lost 6 bases to trimming and J lost 3 bases; unmatched junction nucleotides: 8. CDR3 length: 14 residues. Germline lookup yields CDR1 KGHSH and CDR2 LQKENI. This chain's CDR3 is CASSRGEGRYEQYF. CDR3 coding DNA: TGTGCCAGCTCCCGGGGGGAGGGCCGCTACGAGCAGTACTTC.

A few counts support this clone. The CDR3 protein is CASKMRGRMTNTEAFF. CDR3 sequence (DNA): TGTGCCAGTAAGATGCGGGGGCGGATGACGAACACTGAAGCTTTCTTT. V usage is TRBV19 and J usage is TRBJ1-1; TRBD1 is a possible D gene (6 bases). This CDR3 region has 16 residues. The germline V gene encodes CDR1 LNHDA and CDR2 SQIVND (reference sequence). V gave up 7 bases and J gave up 1 base, with 19 bases separating them.

This clone was found a few times. The genes are TRBV9 and TRBJ2-3; a possible D gene is TRBD1 (6 bases). V dropped 4 bases and J dropped 1 base, with 10 bases sitting between them. Germline-derived CDR1 and CDR2 are SGDLS and YYNGEE. The CDR3 loop spans 14 amino acids. In DNA, the CDR3 is TGTGCCAGCAGCCGACAGGCGGGCACAGATACGCAGTATTTT. Its protein product is CASSRQAGTDTQYF.

This clone was seen a few times. The V gene is TRBV18, the J gene TRBJ2-1, with 12 bases that match TRBD2. There are 14 residues in the CDR3. The trim removed 8 bases at V and 9 bases at J, leaving 8 bases unmatched. The germline V gene has CDR1 KGHSH and CDR2 LQKENI. The CDR3 reads CASERLAGVAEQFF. The CDR3, as DNA: TGTGCCAGCGAACGACTAGCGGGAGTCGCTGAGCAGTTCTTC.

V gene TRBV28 combines with J gene TRBJ2-5; D may be TRBD1 or TRBD2 (5 bases each). The closer fit of TRBJ2-7 to the DNA end suggests the J call may be wrong. Germline CDR1 and CDR2: MDHEN and SYDVKM. The CDR3 covers 14 residues. The CDR3: CASSTSFGAHEQYF. In DNA form, the CDR3 reads TGTGCCAGCAGTACATCCTTCGGGGCCCACGAGCAGTACTTC.

This clone turned up a few times. The rearrangement uses TRBV7-2 and TRBJ2-5; D is uncertain. Per germline, CDR1 SGHTA and CDR2 FQGNSA. This CDR3 is 16 amino acids long. Trimming cost V 2 bases and J 2 bases, with 15 bases left between them. CDR3 sequence (DNA): TGTGCCAGCAGCTTATTCATGGCGTTGGGTCAAGAGACCCAGTACTTC. This gives the protein CASSLFMALGQETQYF.

The chain is built from TRBV9 and TRBJ2-5, with TRBD1 matching over 9 bases. The CDR3 loop spans 16 amino acids. Germline trimming cut 0 bases from V and 2 bases from J; bases unmatched to any gene: 5. The germline CDR1 and CDR2 sequences are SGDLS and YYNGEE. CDR3: CASSVGQGVIQETQYF. Here the CDR3 DNA reads TGTGCCAGCAGCGTAGGACAGGGGGTGATTCAAGAGACCCAGTACTTC. Complete variable domain (other parts from reference TRBV9 and TRBJ2-5): DSGVTQTPKHLITATGQRVTLRCSPRSGDLSVYWYQQSLDQGLQFLIQYYNGEERAKGNILERFSAQQFPDLHSELNLSSLELGDSALYFCASSVGQGVIQETQYFGPGTRLLVL.